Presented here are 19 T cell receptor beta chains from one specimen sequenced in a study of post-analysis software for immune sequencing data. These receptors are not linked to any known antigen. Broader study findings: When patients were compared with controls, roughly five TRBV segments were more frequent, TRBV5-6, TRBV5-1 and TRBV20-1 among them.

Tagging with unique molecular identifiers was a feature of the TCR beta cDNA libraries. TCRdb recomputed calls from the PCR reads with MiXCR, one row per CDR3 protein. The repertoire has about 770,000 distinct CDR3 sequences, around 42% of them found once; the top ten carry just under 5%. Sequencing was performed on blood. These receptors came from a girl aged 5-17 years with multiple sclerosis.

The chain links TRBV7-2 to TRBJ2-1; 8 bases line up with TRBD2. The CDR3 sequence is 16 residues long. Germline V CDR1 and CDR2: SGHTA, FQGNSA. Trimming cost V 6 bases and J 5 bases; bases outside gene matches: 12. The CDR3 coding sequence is TGTGCCAGCAGTTACGGACCGGGACTAGGGGACAATGAGCAGTTCTTC. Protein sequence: CASSYGPGLGDNEQFF.

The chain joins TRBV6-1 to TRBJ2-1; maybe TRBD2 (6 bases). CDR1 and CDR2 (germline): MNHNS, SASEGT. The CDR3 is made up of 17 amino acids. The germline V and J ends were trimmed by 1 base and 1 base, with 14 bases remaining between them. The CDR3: CASSEGGGIISYNEQFF. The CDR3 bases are TGTGCCAGCAGTGAAGGGGGAGGAATTATTTCCTACAATGAGCAGTTCTTC.

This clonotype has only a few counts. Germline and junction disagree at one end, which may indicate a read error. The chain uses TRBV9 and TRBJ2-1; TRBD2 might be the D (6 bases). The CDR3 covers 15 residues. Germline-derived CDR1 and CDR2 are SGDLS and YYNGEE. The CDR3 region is CANSVEAGPYNEQFF. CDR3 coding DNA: TGTGCCAACAGCGTAGAGGCGGGACCCTACAATGAGCAGTTCTTC.

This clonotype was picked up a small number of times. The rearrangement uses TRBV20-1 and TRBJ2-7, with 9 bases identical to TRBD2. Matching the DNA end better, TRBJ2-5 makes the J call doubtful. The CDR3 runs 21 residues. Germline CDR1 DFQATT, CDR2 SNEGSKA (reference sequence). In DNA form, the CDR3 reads TGCAGTGCTAGAAAACAAATTAGCGCTAGCGGGATGAGGCGATTAGGGGAGACCCAGTACTTC. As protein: CSARKQISASGMRRLGETQYF.

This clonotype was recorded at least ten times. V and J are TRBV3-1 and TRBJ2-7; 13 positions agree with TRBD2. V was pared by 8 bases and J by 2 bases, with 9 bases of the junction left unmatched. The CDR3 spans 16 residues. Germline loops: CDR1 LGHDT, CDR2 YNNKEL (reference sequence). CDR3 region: CASSPPGLAGTYEQYF. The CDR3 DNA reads TGTGCCAGCTCACCACCGGGACTAGCGGGGACCTACGAGCAGTACTTC.

The CDR3 here is CASRPGVAGTQYF. The CDR3 DNA follows: TGTGCCAGCAGGCCAGGGGTGGCAGGTACGCAGTATTTT. This chain uses TRBV27 with TRBJ2-3; D possibly corresponds to TRBD1 (6 bases). Germline lookup yields CDR1 MNHEY and CDR2 SMNVEV (reference sequence). Trimming left V 6 bases short and J 8 bases short, with 15 bases between. CDR3 length: 13 residues.

The CDR3 is CASSSDSLRETQYF. The CDR3 region has the DNA TGTGCCAGCAGCTCCGACAGTCTGAGGGAGACCCAGTACTTC. V and J are TRBV5-5 and TRBJ2-5, with a possible D match to TRBD1 (5 bases). The germline gives CDR1 SGHKS, CDR2 YYEKEE (reference sequence). CDR3 length equals 14 residues. Trimming took off 3 bases at V and 5 bases at J, with 14 bases between the two ends.

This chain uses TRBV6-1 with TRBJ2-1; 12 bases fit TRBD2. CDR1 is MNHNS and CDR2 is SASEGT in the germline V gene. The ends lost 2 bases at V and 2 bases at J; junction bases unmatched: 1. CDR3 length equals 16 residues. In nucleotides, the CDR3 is TGTGCCAGCAGTGAACTAGCGGGAGGGCCCTACAATGAGCAGTTCTTC. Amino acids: CASSELAGGPYNEQFF.

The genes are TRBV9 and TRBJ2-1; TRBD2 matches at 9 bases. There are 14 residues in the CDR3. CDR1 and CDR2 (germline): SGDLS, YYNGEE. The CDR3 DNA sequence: TGTGCGAGCGGGGACACTAGCGGGTCCAATGAGCAGTTCTTC. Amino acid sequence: CASGDTSGSNEQFF.

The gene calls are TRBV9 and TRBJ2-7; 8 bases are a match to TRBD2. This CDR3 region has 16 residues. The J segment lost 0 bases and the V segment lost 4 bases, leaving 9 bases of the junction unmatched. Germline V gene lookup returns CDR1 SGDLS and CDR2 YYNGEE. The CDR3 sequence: CASSPEGTRFSYEQYF. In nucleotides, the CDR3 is TGTGCCAGCAGCCCCGAGGGGACTAGGTTCTCCTACGAGCAGTACTTC.

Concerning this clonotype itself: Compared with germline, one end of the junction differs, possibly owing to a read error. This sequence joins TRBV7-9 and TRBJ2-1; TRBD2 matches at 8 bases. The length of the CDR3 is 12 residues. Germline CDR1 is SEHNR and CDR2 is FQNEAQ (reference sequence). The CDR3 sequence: CATSGSRDEQFF. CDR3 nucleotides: TGCGCCACCAGCGGGAGTCGCGATGAGCAGTTCTTC.

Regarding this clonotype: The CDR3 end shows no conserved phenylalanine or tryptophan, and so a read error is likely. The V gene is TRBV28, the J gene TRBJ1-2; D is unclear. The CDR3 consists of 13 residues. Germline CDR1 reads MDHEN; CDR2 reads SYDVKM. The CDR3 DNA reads TGTGCCGGCAGTTTTGGTACAGCTCGGGGCTACACCGTC. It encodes CAGSFGTARGYTV.

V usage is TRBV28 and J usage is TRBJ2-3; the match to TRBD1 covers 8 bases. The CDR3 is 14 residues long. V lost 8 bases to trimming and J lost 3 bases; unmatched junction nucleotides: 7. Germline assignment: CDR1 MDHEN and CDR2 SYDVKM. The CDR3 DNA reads TGTGCCAGCGGTGGACAGGGCGTAACAGATACGCAGTATTTT. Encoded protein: CASGGQGVTDTQYF.

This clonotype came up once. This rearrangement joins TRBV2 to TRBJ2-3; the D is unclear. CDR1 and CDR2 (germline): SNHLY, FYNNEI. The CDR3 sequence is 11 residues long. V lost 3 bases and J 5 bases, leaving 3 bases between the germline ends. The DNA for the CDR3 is TGTGCCAGCAGTGAGGAAGATACGCAGTATTTT. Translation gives CASSEEDTQYF.

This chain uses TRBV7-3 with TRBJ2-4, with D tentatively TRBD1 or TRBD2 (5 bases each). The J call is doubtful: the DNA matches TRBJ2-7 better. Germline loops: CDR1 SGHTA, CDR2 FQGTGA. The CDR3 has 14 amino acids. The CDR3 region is CASSLGDGTNEQYF. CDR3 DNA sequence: TGTGCCAGCAGCTTAGGGGACGGAACTAACGAGCAGTACTTC.

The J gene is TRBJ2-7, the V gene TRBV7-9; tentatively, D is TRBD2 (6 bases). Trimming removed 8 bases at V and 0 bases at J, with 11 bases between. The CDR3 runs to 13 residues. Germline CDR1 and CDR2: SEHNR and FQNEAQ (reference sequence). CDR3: CASASGLSYEQYF. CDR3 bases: TGTGCCAGCGCCTCGGGACTCTCCTACGAGCAGTACTTC.

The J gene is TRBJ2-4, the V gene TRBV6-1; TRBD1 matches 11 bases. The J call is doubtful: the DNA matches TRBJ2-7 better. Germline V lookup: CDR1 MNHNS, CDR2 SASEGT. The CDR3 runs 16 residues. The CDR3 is CASSPLSGQGAYEQYF. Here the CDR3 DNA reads TGTGCCAGCAGTCCCCTATCGGGACAGGGGGCCTACGAGCAGTACTTC.

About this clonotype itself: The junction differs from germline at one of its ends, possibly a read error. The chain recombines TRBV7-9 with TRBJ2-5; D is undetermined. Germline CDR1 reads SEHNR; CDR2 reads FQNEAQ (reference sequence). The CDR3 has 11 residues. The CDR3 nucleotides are TGTGCCGGCAGCGCCGGAGAGACCCAGTACTTC. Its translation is CAGSAGETQYF.

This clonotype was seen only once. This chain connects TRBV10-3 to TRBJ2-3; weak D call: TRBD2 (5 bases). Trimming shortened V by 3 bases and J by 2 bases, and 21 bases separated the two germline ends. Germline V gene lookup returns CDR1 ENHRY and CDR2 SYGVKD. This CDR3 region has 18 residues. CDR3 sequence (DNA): TGTGCCATCAGTGACCTAGTACCCAGGACTGGTAACACAGATACGCAGTATTTT. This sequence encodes CAISDLVPRTGNTDTQYF.